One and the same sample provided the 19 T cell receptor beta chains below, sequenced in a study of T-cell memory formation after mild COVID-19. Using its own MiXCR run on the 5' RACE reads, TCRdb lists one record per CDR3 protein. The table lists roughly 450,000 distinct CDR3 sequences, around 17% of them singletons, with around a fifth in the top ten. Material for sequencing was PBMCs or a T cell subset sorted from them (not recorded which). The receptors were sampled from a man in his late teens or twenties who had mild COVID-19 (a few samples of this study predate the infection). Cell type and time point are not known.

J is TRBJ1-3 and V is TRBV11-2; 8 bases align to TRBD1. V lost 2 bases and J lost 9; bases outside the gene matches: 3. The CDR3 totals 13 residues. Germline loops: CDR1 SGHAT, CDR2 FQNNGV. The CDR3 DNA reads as TGTGCCAGCAGCTTACAGGGGGCGGGCACCATATATTTT. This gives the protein CASSLQGAGTIYF.

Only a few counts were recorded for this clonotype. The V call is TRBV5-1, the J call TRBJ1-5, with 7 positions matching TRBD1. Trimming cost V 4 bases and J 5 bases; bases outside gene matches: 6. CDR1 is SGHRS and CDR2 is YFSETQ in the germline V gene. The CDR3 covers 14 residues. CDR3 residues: CASSPTGWDQPQHF. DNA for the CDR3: TGCGCCAGCAGCCCGACAGGGTGGGATCAGCCCCAGCATTTT.

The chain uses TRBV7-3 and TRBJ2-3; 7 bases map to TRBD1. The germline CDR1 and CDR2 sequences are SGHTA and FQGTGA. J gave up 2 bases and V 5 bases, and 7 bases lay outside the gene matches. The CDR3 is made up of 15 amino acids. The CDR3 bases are TGTGCCAGCAGCCACCGGGACAGCTCCACAGATACGCAGTATTTT. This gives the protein CASSHRDSSTDTQYF.

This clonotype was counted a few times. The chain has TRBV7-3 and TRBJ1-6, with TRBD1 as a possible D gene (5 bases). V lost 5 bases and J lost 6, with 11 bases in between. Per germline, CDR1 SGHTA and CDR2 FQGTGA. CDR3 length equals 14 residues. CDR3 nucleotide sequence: TGTGCCAGCAGCCCCGGCGGGGCTAATTCACCCCTCCACTTT. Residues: CASSPGGANSPLHF.

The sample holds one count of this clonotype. The CDR3 bases are TGTGCCAGTTTCGACAGGGGCTACGAGCAGTACTTC. The encoded protein is CASFDRGYEQYF. The chain is built from TRBV28 and TRBJ2-7; 8 bases align to TRBD1. Germline CDR1 reads MDHEN; CDR2 reads SYDVKM. V was clipped by 9 bases and J by 3 bases; unmatched bases: 4. The CDR3 totals 12 residues.

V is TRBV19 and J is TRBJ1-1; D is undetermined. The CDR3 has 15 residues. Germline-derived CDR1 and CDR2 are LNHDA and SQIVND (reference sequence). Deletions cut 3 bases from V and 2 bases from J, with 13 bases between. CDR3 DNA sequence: TGTGCCAGTAGTATCCCGGACGACGGAAACACTGAAGCTTTCTTT. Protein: CASSIPDDGNTEAFF.

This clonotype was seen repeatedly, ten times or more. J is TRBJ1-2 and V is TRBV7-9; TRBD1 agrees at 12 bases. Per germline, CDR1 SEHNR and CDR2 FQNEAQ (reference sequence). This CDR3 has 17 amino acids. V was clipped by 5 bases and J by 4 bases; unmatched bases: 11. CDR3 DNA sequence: TGTGCCAGCAGCCCGGGACAGGGGGCTTTATCAGGCTATGGCTACACCTTC. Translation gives CASSPGQGALSGYGYTF.

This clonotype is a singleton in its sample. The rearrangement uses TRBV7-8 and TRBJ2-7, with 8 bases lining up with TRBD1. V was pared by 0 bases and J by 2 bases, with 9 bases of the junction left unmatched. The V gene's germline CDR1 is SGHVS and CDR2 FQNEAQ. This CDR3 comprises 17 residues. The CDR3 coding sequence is TGTGCCAGCAGCTTAGCACCGGGACAGGAAAGTACCTACGAGCAGTACTTC. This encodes CASSLAPGQESTYEQYF.

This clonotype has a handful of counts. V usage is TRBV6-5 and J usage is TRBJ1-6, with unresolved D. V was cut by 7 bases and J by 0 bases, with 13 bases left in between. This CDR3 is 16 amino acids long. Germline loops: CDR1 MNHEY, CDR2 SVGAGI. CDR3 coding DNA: TGTGCCAGCAAAGGCGAGGGAGTCTCCTATAATTCACCCCTCCACTTT. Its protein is CASKGEGVSYNSPLHF.

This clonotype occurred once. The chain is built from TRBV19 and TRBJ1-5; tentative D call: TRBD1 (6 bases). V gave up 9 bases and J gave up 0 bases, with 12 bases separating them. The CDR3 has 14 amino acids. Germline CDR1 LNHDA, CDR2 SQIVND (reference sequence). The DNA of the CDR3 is TGTGCCAGCGAGGGGGGCCATAGCAATCAGCCCCAGCATTTT. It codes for CASEGGHSNQPQHF.

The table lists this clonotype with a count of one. This CDR3 reads CASTDSSYGYTF. In nucleotides, the CDR3 is TGTGCCAGCACAGACAGCTCCTATGGCTACACCTTC. This chain uses TRBV6-6 with TRBJ1-2; D may be TRBD1 (5 bases). Germline V gene data show CDR1 as MNHNY and CDR2 as SVGAGI (reference sequence). The CDR3 runs 12 residues. Trimming stripped 7 bases from V and 4 bases from J, with 10 bases between.

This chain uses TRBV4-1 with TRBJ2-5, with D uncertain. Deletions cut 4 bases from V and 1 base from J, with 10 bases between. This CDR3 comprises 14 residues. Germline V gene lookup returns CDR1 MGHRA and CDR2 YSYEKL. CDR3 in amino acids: CASSLVQFQETQYF. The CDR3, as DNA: TGCGCCAGCAGCCTAGTACAGTTCCAAGAGACCCAGTACTTC.

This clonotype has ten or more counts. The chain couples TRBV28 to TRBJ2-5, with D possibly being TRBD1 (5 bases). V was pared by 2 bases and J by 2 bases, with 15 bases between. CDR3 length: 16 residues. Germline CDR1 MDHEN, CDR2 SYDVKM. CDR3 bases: TGTGCCAGCAGTTTACCCTCGCCAGGGAATCAAGAGACCCAGTACTTC. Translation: CASSLPSPGNQETQYF.

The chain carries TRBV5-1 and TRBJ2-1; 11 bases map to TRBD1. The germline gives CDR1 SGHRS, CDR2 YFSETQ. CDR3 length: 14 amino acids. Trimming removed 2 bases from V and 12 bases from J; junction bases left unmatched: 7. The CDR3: CASSFGQGARAQFF. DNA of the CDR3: TGCGCCAGCAGCTTCGGACAGGGGGCGCGGGCGCAGTTCTTC.

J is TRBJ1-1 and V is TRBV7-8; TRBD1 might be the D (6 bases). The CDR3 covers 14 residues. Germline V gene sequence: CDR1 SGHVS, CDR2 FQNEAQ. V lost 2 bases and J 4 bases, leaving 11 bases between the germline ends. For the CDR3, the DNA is TGTGCCAGCAGCTTACGGCCACAGGGCACTGAAGCTTTCTTT. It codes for CASSLRPQGTEAFF.

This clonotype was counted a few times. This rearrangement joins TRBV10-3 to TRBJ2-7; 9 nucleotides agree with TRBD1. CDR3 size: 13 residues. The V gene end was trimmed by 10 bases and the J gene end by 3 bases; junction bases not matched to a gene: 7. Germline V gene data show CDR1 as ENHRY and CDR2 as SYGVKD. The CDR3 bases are TGTGCCACCACAGGGGGCAGAGACTACGAGCAGTACGTC. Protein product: CATTGGRDYEQYV.

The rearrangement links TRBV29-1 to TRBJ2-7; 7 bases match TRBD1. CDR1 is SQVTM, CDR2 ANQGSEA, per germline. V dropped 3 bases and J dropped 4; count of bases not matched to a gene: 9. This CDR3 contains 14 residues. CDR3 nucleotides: TGCAGCGTTGAGTTGGGGCAGGGGGATTACGAGCAGTACTTC. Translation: CSVELGQGDYEQYF.

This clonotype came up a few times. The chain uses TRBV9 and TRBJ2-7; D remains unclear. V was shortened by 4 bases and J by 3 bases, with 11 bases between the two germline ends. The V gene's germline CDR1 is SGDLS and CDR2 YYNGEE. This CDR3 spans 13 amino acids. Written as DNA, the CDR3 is TGTGCCAGCAGCCCCAAATGGGTCTACGAGCAGTACGTC. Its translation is CASSPKWVYEQYV.

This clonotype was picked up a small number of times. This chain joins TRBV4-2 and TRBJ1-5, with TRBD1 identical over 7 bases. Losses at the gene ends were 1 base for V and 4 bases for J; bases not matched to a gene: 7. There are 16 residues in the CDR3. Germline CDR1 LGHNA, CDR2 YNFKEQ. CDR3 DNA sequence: TGTGCCAGCAGCCAAGTCGGGACAGCGAGAAATCAGCCCCAGCATTTT. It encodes CASSQVGTARNQPQHF.